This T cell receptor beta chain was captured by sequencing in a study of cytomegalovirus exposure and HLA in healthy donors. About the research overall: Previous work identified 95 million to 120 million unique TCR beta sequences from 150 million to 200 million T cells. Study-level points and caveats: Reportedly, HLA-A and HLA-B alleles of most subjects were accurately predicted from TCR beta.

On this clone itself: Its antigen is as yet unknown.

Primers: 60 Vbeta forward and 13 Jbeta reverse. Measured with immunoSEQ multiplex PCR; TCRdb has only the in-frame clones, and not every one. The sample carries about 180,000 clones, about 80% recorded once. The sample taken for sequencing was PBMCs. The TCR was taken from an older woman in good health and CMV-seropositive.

CDR3: CASSSFWRDRPYEQYF. In DNA, the CDR3 is TGTGCCAGCAGTTCTTTTTGGCGGGATCGCCCCTACGAGCAGTACTTC. V gene TRBV28 combines with J gene TRBJ2-7; tentatively, D is TRBD2 (6 bases). The CDR3 consists of 16 residues. CDR1 MDHEN and CDR2 SYDVKM come from the germline V gene. Between the trimmed V and J ends, which lost 4 bases and 2 bases, there was a span of 18 bases. The variable domain in full, with the rest retrieved from reference TRBV28 and TRBJ2-7, is DVKVTQSSRYLVKRTGEKVFLECVQDMDHENMFWYRQDPGLGLRLIYFSYDVKMKEKGDIPEGYSVSREKKERFSLILESASTNQTSMYLCASSSFWRDRPYEQYFGPGTRLTVT.